The source of this T cell receptor (beta chain) is a study of blood T cell repertoires in COVID-19. This CDR3 contains 14 residues. V lost 0 bases and J lost 6, with 11 bases in between. Germline assignment: CDR1 SGHAT and CDR2 FQNNGV. Clones were read by immunoSEQ multiplex PCR, and TCRdb kept only the in-frame ones, dropping some. Of around 33,000 clones in the sample, roughly 74% were seen once. This chain connects TRBV11-2 to TRBJ1-2, with D unclear. Source material: peripheral blood. This sequence originates from an older man with active or convalescent COVID-19. Written as DNA, the CDR3 is TGTGCCAGCAGCTTAGATCCCAGCAGCGATGGCTACACCTTC. Translated: CASSLDPSSDGYTF.